The present entry profiles one T cell receptor beta chain with its context. The data stem from a study of Graves' ophthalmopathy and Graves' hyperthyroidism. The germline gives CDR1 LNHDA, CDR2 SQIVND (reference sequence). Trimming removed 2 bases at V and 2 bases at J, with 7 bases between. The length of the CDR3 is 14 residues. Exclusion criteria comprised other autoimmune diseases, uncontrolled infections, pregnancy or lactation in patients. Amplification from RNA transcripts yielded the TCR beta CDR3 regions. First-round RT-PCR used HTBI primers; second-round multiplex PCR followed. TCRdb processed the multiplex PCR reads anew with MiXCR; each CDR3 protein has one entry. The table shows more than 300,000 distinct CDR3 sequences, with about 18% occurring only once.

The specimen sequenced was peripheral blood. This chain connects TRBV19 to TRBJ1-3; no firm D call. This sequence originates from an adult woman with stable Graves' hyperthyroidism. CDR3 in DNA: TGTGCCAGTAGTATAAGCGCGGCTGGAAACACCATATATTTT. As protein: CASSISAAGNTIYF.